This TCR beta chain originates from a study of molecular identifiers for immune sequencing clone quantification. Looking at the study overall: In replicates, RNA from about 20,000 or 100,000 naive CD8 cells was split five ways, four sequenced.

A CD8+CD4-CCR7+CD45RA+ phenotype served as the sorting definition for naive CD8 T cells. Bulk TCR libraries used previously described methods and listed TCR primers. TCRdb processed the PCR reads anew with MiXCR; each CDR3 protein has one entry. The table includes more than 550,000 distinct CDR3 sequences, over 25% detected once. Broader study findings: Clonotypes topping 20 RNA copies carried over 97% of effector molecules but under 1% of naive ones.

After removal of 1 base from V and 5 bases from J, the junction contained 12 bases not matched to a gene. CDR3 size: 17 residues. CDR1 is LNHNV, CDR2 YYDKDF, per germline (reference sequence). This clonotype was observed a handful of times. What it binds is unknown. The TCR originated in a human donor in good health. Some libraries in this study had Jurkat cell RNA spiked in. The chain employs TRBV15 and TRBJ2-5, with 8 bases fitting TRBD1. Sequencing was performed on naive CD8+ T cells from blood, with Jurkat cell RNA spiked in. As for subset: FACS-sorted CD8+CD4-CCR7+CD45RA+ naive T cells. The CDR3 spells CATSRGDRGGEIETQYF. The CDR3 bases are TGTGCCACCAGCAGAGGAGACAGGGGTGGGGAGATTGAGACCCAGTACTTC.